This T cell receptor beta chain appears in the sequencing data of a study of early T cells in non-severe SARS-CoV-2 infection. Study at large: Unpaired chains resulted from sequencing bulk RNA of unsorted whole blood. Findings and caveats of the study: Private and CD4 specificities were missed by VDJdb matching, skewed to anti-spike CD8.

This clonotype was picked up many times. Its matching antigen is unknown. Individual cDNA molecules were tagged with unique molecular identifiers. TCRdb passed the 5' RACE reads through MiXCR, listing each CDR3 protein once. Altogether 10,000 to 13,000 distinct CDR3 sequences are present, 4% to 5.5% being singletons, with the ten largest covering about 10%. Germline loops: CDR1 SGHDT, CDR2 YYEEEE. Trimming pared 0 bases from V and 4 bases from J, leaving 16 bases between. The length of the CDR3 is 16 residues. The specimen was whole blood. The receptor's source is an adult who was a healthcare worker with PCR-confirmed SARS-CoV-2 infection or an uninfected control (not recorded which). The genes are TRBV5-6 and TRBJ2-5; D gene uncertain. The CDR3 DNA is TGTGCCAGCAGCTTGGCTGCTCTGCGAAGGAGAGAGACCCAGTACTTC. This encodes CASSLAALRRRETQYF. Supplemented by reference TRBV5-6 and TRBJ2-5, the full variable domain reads DAGVTQSPTHLIKTRGQQVTLRCSPKSGHDTVSWYQQALGQGPQFIFQYYEEEERQRGNFPDRFSGHQFPNYSSELNVNALLLGDSALYLCASSLAALRRRETQYFGPGTRLLVL.